The T cell receptor (beta chain) described here comes from a study of blood T cell repertoires in COVID-19. The overall study: Sample material is recorded as cDNA or gDNA derived from T cells, B-cell-depleted T cells, or PBMCs.

The CDR3 is 16 residues long. Germline CDR1 is KGHDR and CDR2 is SFDVKD. Trimming took off 9 bases at V and 0 bases at J, with 16 bases between the two ends. Authors' analysis steps: Cell counts per sample came from amplifying reference gene primers. Method: immunoSEQ multiplex PCR; TCRdb's copy keeps in-frame clones and lacks some. V, J and clone size reflect that table, while D and trimming were determined from the DNA. Counted here are around 76,000 clones, approximately 90% occurring once; the ten biggest clones make up about 0.6%. The sequence was obtained from a man aged 60 to 69 with acute or convalescent COVID-19. V is TRBV24-1 and J is TRBJ2-2; a possible D gene is TRBD1 (6 bases). The sequencing input was peripheral blood. DNA for the CDR3: TGTGCCACCCGTCCCGGGACACCGTCGAACACCGGGGAGCTGTTTTTT. It yields the protein CATRPGTPSNTGELFF.